One T cell receptor (beta chain) is described in this entry. Its antigen is undetermined. A multiplex PCR was run with 60 Vbeta primers and 13 Jbeta primers. Generated by immunoSEQ multiplex PCR, the TCRdb table keeps only in-frame clones and is missing some. The top ten clones hold approximately 6% of a sample with about 130,000 clones, 70% to 90% of them seen once. The sample comes from a study of cytomegalovirus exposure and HLA in healthy donors. Study results and limitations: The presence/absence work took it that sequencing depth was about the same across donors. A cluster of highly shared sequence variants was likely a sequencing artifact. Clonal expansion, a later analysis showed, was greater in HLA-associated TCR beta chains than in equally common others.

Sequencing was carried out using PBMCs. The clonotype originates from a woman aged 40 to 50 in good health and CMV-seropositive.

CDR3 bases: TGTGCCAGCAGTTCCCGGGACAGGGAAGGGCCTCATTCACCCCTCCACTTT. Translated: CASSSRDREGPHSPLHF. This chain links TRBV9 with TRBJ1-6, with 9 positions matching TRBD1. Germline-derived CDR1 and CDR2 are SGDLS and YYNGEE. V shed 5 bases, J shed 8 bases, and the junction held 14 bases outside the gene matches. This CDR3 is 17 amino acids long.